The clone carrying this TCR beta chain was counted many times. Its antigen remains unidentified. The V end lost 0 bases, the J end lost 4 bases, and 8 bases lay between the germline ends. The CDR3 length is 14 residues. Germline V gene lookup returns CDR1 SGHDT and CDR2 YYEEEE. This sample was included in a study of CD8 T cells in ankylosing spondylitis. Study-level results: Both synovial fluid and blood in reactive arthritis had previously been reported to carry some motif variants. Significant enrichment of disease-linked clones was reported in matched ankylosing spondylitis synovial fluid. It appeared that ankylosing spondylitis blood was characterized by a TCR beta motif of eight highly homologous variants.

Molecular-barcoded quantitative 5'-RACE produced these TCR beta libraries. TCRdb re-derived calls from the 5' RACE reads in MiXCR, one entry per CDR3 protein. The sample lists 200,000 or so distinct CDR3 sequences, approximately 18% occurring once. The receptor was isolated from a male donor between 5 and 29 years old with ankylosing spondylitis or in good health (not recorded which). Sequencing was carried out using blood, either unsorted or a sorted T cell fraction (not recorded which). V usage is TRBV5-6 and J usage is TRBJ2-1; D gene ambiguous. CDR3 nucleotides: TGTGCCAGCAGCTTGGGACTGAAATACAATGAGCAGTTCTTC. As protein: CASSLGLKYNEQFF.